This is a list of T cell receptor beta chains from one sample in a study of OX40 agonist ivuxolimab in advanced cancers. Using immunoSEQ multiplex PCR, the repertoire was profiled, and TCRdb retains in-frame clones only, with some absent. The sample lists over 45,000 clones, 70% to 80% occurring once. Sequences were derived from CD4+ or CD8+ T cells sorted from blood, sampled in a trial of the OX40 agonist ivuxolimab. These receptors were obtained from an adult with an advanced solid tumor such as melanoma, head and neck, liver or kidney cancer. CDR3s include the opening cysteine and the closing phenylalanine or tryptophan. D genes are given only for firm matches. The listing skips clone size in some rows; elsewhere it reads once, few, many or a size class.

d_gene | abundance | j_gene | v_gene | CDR3aa | CDR3nt
NA | few | TRBJ2-7 | TRBV19 | CASSDGRGVNEQYF | TGTGCCAGTAGCGATGGCAGGGGGGTTAACGAGCAGTACTTC
TRBD1 | NA | TRBJ1-4 | TRBV5-1 | CASSGGTDEKLFF | TGCGCCAGCAGCGGGGGGACAGATGAAAAACTGTTTTTT
TRBD2 | few | TRBJ2-5 | TRBV10-3 | CAISDLAGGQETQYF | TGTGCCATCAGTGATCTGGCGGGGGGGCAAGAGACCCAGTACTTC
NA | NA | TRBJ2-2 | TRBV18 | CASSPGARTGELFF | TGTGCCAGCTCACCGGGCGCACGTACCGGGGAGCTGTTTTTT
TRBD1 | NA | TRBJ2-5 | TRBV5-1 | CATRTGPQETQYF | TGCGCCACCCGGACAGGGCCCCAAGAGACCCAGTACTTC
TRBD1 | NA | TRBJ1-4 | TRBV30 | CAWSDPGQSNEKLFF | TGTGCCTGGAGCGATCCGGGACAGTCTAATGAAAAACTGTTTTTT
NA | NA | TRBJ2-3 | TRBV7-2 | CASSFRASDTDTQYF | TGTGCCAGCAGCTTCCGGGCTAGTGATACAGATACGCAGTATTTT
NA | NA | TRBJ2-2 | TRBV15 | CATSRVGDAGELFF | TGTGCCACCAGCAGAGTTGGGGACGCCGGGGAGCTGTTTTTT
TRBD1 | NA | TRBJ1-2 | TRBV5-1 | CASSVTGGTDYGYTF | TGCGCCAGCAGCGTTACAGGGGGGACAGACTATGGCTACACCTTC
TRBD1 | NA | TRBJ1-1 | TRBV19 | CASRQDRGRGTEAFF | TGTGCCAGTAGACAGGACAGGGGGCGCGGAACTGAAGCTTTCTTT
NA | NA | TRBJ1-1 | TRBV7-2 | CASSLAAYFGGLGTEAFF | TGTGCCAGCAGCTTGGCGGCTTATTTCGGGGGCTTGGGCACTGAAGCTTTCTTT
NA | NA | TRBJ2-1 | TRBV2 | CASDRSGSNEQFF | TGTGCCAGCGACCGCTCAGGTTCCAATGAGCAGTTCTTC
TRBD1 | NA | TRBJ2-1 | TRBV11-3 | CASSPGTGGNNEQFF | TGTGCCAGCAGCCCCGGGACAGGGGGGAATAATGAGCAGTTCTTC
NA | NA | TRBJ1-6 | TRBV4-1 | CASSQDAQLNNSPLHF | TGCGCCAGCAGCCAAGATGCCCAACTTAATAATTCACCCCTCCACTTT
TRBD1 | NA | TRBJ1-1 | TRBV12-5 | CASGFMTGTNTEAFF | TGTGCTAGTGGTTTTATGACAGGGACGAACACTGAAGCTTTCTTT
TRBD2 | NA | TRBJ2-1 | TRBV29-1 | CSVSGLATRSYNEQFF | TGCAGCGTGTCGGGACTAGCGACTAGGTCCTACAATGAGCAGTTCTTC
NA | NA | TRBJ2-5 | TRBV7-9 | CASSPGTVGETQYF | TGTGCCAGCAGCCCCGGGACCGTCGGGGAGACCCAGTACTTC
NA | many | TRBJ2-6 | TRBV7-9 | CASSLTRSGANVLTF | TGTGCCAGCAGCCTAACACGCTCTGGGGCCAACGTCCTGACTTTC
NA | NA | TRBJ1-2 | TRBV28 | CASRSRGVYGYTF | TGTGCCAGCAGATCTCGGGGAGTCTATGGCTACACCTTC
NA | NA | TRBJ2-7 | TRBV6-1 | CASSEAPGPYEQYF | TGTGCCAGCAGTGAAGCCCCAGGGCCCTACGAGCAGTACTTC